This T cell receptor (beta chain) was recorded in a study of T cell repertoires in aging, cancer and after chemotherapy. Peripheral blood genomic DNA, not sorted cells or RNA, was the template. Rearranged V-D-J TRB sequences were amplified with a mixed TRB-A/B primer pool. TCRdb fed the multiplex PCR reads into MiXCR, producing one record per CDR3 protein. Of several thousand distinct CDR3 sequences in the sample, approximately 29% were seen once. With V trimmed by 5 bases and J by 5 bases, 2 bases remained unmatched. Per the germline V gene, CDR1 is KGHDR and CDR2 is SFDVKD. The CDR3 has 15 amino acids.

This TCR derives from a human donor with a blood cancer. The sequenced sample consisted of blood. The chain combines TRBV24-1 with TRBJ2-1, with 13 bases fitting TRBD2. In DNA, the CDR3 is TGTGCCACCAGTGGAGGGACTAGCGGGAACAATGAGCAGTTCTTC. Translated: CATSGGTSGNNEQFF.